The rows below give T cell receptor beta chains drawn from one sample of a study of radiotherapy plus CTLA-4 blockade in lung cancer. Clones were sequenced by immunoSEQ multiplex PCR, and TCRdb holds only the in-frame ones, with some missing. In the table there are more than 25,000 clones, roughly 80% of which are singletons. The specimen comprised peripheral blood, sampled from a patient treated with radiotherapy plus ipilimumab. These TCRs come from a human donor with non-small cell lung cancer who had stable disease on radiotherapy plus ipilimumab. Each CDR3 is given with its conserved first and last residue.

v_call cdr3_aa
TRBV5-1 CASSLAGWQSETQYF
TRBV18 CASSQAGNQPQHF
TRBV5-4 CASSNPGEYTEAFF
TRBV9 CASSVEVSRTGMNTEAFF
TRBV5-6 CASSEGQLRMNTEAFF
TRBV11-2 CASSPNRLNIQYF
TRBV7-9 CASSTPSRRYGNTIYF
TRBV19 CASSIAQGSGYTF
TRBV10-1 CASTSFLQYF
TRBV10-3 CAISETQGSTGELFF
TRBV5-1 CASIGGSLLETQYF
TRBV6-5 CASSESRTGMTQYF
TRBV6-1 CASSEGMRSSQYF
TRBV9 CASSSGTGGAAEAFF
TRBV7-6 CASSETSGGFETQYF
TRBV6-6 CASKSGDGDTQYF
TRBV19 CASSIGPERNQPQHF
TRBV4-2 CASSQEDDTEAFF
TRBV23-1 CASSQPPPDREGTEAFF
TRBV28 CASTQINQPQHF
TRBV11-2 CASSPWKTGGNSPLHF
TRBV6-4 CASSAEQGQPQHF
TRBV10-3 CATAVRGTKGPDETDTQYF
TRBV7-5 CASSLVGKETQYF
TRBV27 CASSLGTSGAPYEQYF
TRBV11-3 CASSSTTGVNTEAFF
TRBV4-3 CASSQDVDRDKGGYTF
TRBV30 CAWSLWVNTEAFF
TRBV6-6 CASSYDGSGNTIYF
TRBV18 CASSPREGTGTGELFF
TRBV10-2 CASNGPYEQYF
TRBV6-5 CASSSFGQSGTDTQYF
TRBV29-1 CSVDNGRGSHGYTF
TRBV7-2 CASSLDSYNEQFF
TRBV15 CATSSLGRGLNEQFF
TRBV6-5 CASSYGGASYNEQFF
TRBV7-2 CASSFGGAPYNEQFF
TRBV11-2 CASSSTGDNEQYF
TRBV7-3 CASSLNGEGTEAFF
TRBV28 CASSPPGQVNTEAFF
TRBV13 CASSANRGSNQPQHF
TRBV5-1 CASSAGQGSSTDTQYF
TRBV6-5 CASSSGQANTEAFF
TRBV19 CASSIGSVGGVAFF
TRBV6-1 CASSMGGTGYNEQFF
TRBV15 CATSRDWGASTDTQYF
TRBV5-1 CASSPQSLAQNEQFF
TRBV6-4 CANHIGTGSRGYTF